What follows are 27 T cell receptor beta chains derived from one specimen sequenced in a study of a mutant IDH1 vaccine in newly diagnosed glioma. The assay was immunoSEQ multiplex PCR, and TCRdb's table has in-frame clones only and misses some. The table shows about 28,000 clones, with roughly 90% occurring only once. Described time point: week 5, during vaccination. Mutant IDH1 20-mer peptide, at 300 ug, made up each vaccine dose, with topical imiquimod. Their antigen targets remain unknown. This material consisted of PBMCs, taken from a glioma patient whose treatment included an IDH1 peptide vaccine. These receptors came from a young man with glioma.

The chain has TRBV6-5 and TRBJ1-6, with 7 positions matching TRBD1. Germline lookup yields CDR1 MNHEY and CDR2 SVGAGI. V lost 6 bases, J lost 5 bases, and 4 bases stayed unmatched. The CDR3 loop spans 14 amino acids. CDR3 sequence reads: CASSRDSNNSPLHF. CDR3 bases: TGTGCCAGCAGCCGGGACAGTAATAATTCACCCCTCCACTTT.

The J gene is TRBJ1-5, the V gene TRBV30; TRBD1 is a possible D gene (5 bases). The CDR3 is 13 residues long. With 5 bases removed from V and 5 bases from J, the gap between germline ends came to 13 bases. Per germline, CDR1 GTSNPN and CDR2 SVGIG (reference sequence). CDR3 amino acids: CAWAWGGDQPQHF. CDR3 nucleotide sequence: TGTGCCTGGGCTTGGGGCGGAGATCAGCCCCAGCATTTT.

This chain links TRBV5-1 with TRBJ2-5; D might be TRBD1 (6 bases). Germline-derived CDR1 and CDR2 are SGHRS and YFSETQ. Trimming removed 5 bases from V and 1 base from J, with 12 bases in between. The CDR3 runs 14 residues. Written as DNA, the CDR3 is TGCGCCAGCAGACTAGGGGGAACCCAAGAGACCCAGTACTTC. This encodes CASRLGGTQETQYF. The full variable domain, rest sourced from reference TRBV5-1 and TRBJ2-5, is KAGVTQTPRYLIKTRGQQVTLSCSPISGHRSVSWYQQTPGQGLQFLFEYFSETQRNKGNFPGRFSGRQFSNSRSEMNVSTLELGDSALYLCASRLGGTQETQYFGPGTRLLVL.

The V call is TRBV29-1, the J call TRBJ2-7; TRBD1 matches 7 bases. V lost 0 bases, J lost 2 bases, and 4 bases stayed unmatched. CDR3 length: 14 amino acids. Looked up from germline, CDR1 is SQVTM and CDR2 is ANQGSEA. As DNA, the CDR3 is TGCAGCGTTGAAGACAGGGGGAATACCTACGAGCAGTACTTC. Amino acids: CSVEDRGNTYEQYF.

V usage is TRBV9 and J usage is TRBJ2-7, with 9 positions matching TRBD2. After removal of 3 bases from V and 3 bases from J, the junction contained 4 bases not matched to a gene. The CDR3 sequence is 14 residues long. Looked up from germline, CDR1 is SGDLS and CDR2 is YYNGEE. The CDR3 sequence is CASSGSGSGYEQYF. Here the CDR3 DNA reads TGTGCCAGCAGCGGTAGCGGGAGCGGCTACGAGCAGTACTTC. Full variable domain (outside the CDR3, taken from reference TRBV9 and TRBJ2-7): DSGVTQTPKHLITATGQRVTLRCSPRSGDLSVYWYQQSLDQGLQFLIQYYNGEERAKGNILERFSAQQFPDLHSELNLSSLELGDSALYFCASSGSGSGYEQYFGPGTRLTVT.

Details on this clone: Other DNA sequences in the sample encode the same CDR3. This sequence joins TRBV30 and TRBJ1-5; 7 nucleotides agree with TRBD1. Trimming at V came to 1 base and at J to 2 bases, leaving 2 bases not matched to a gene. Germline CDR1 reads GTSNPN; CDR2 reads SVGIG (reference sequence). There are 14 residues in the CDR3. This CDR3 is CAWSAGQGNQPQHF. The CDR3, as DNA: TGTGCCTGGAGTGCAGGACAGGGCAATCAGCCCCAGCATTTT.

The chain is built from TRBV10-2 and TRBJ1-2; no reliable D call. The V end was cut by 4 bases, the J end by 6 bases, with 12 bases between. This CDR3 is built from 13 residues. Germline V CDR1 and CDR2: WSHSY, SAAADI. CDR3 sequence (DNA): TGCGCCAGCAGTGCCGGGTTCCTAAATGGCTACACCTTC. This codes for CASSAGFLNGYTF.

This chain uses TRBV5-1 with TRBJ1-2; 12 bases line up with TRBD1. CDR1 is SGHRS, CDR2 YFSETQ, per germline. The CDR3 spans 15 residues. V lost 3 bases, J lost 4 bases, and 4 bases stayed unmatched. CDR3 loop: CASSSGTGGGYGYTF. The CDR3 DNA is TGCGCCAGCAGCTCCGGGACAGGGGGCGGCTATGGCTACACCTTC.

The J gene is TRBJ2-6, the V gene TRBV23-1, with a tentative D call TRBD1 (5 bases). TRBV23-1 is reported as an ORF; its role is uncertain. The CDR3 has 19 residues. V was pared by 0 bases and J by 2 bases, with 17 bases between. The CDR3 sequence is CASSQSPAGWIAGANVLTF. In DNA, the CDR3 is TGCGCCAGCAGTCAATCGCCTGCAGGGTGGATTGCTGGGGCCAACGTCCTGACTTTC.

CDR3 sequence reads: CASSQDRGYGYTF. The CDR3 DNA sequence: TGCGCCAGCAGCCAAGATCGTGGGTATGGCTACACCTTC. J is TRBJ1-2 and V is TRBV4-1; no clear D gene. Trimming stripped 0 bases from V and 5 bases from J, with 7 bases between. The CDR3 is 13 residues long. Germline values: CDR1 MGHRA, CDR2 YSYEKL.

The rearrangement joins TRBV7-2 to TRBJ1-1; D unresolved. Germline CDR1 is SGHTA and CDR2 is FQGNSA. The ends were cut back, 4 bases at V and 5 bases at J, with 11 bases in the middle. This CDR3 is built from 13 residues. The CDR3 region has the DNA TGTGCCAGCAGCTCCTGGGAGGTGACTGAAGCTTTCTTT. It codes for CASSSWEVTEAFF.

Only a few counts were recorded for this clone. The V and J genes are TRBV6-1 and TRBJ1-1; D is possibly TRBD1 (6 bases). Germline V CDR1 and CDR2: MNHNS, SASEGT. Trimming cost V 4 bases and J 3 bases, with 9 bases left between them. This CDR3 has 13 amino acids. Here the CDR3 DNA reads TGTGCCAGCAGTGCCGGGGGCTACACTGAAGCTTTCTTT. It specifies CASSAGGYTEAFF.

V usage is TRBV27 and J usage is TRBJ2-2; tentatively, D is TRBD1 or TRBD2 (5 bases each). From germline, CDR1 is MNHEY and CDR2 SMNVEV (reference sequence). Trimming pared 2 bases from V and 4 bases from J, leaving 8 bases between. The CDR3 totals 14 residues. Written as DNA, the CDR3 is TGTGCCAGCAGTTTAGAGGGACCCACCGGGGAGCTGTTTTTT. Encoded protein: CASSLEGPTGELFF.

The rearrangement uses TRBV20-1 and TRBJ1-4; D not certain. The CDR3 is 11 amino acids. CDR1 and CDR2 (germline): DFQATT, SNEGSKA (reference sequence). The germline V and J ends were trimmed by 6 bases and 6 bases, with 8 bases remaining between them. This CDR3 is CSAGWDEKLFF. For the CDR3, the DNA is TGCAGTGCAGGGTGGGATGAAAAACTGTTTTTT.

This clone was found once. This sequence joins TRBV28 and TRBJ2-6; no clear D gene. The CDR3 consists of 12 residues. V was shortened by 6 bases and J by 3 bases, with 3 bases between the two germline ends. The germline gives CDR1 MDHEN, CDR2 SYDVKM. The CDR3 sequence: CASRVGANVLTF. CDR3 nucleotide sequence: TGTGCCAGCAGGGTTGGGGCCAACGTCCTGACTTTC.

The chain has TRBV7-9 and TRBJ2-3; D is uncertain. Trimming cost V 1 base and J 2 bases, with 4 bases left between them. The CDR3 has 13 amino acids. The germline CDR1 and CDR2 sequences are SEHNR and FQNEAQ (reference sequence). Here the CDR3 DNA reads TGTGCCAGCAGCTTAGACCACACAGATACGCAGTATTTT. This gives the protein CASSLDHTDTQYF.

The rearrangement joins TRBV9 to TRBJ1-1; D not certain. Germline V gene sequence: CDR1 SGDLS, CDR2 YYNGEE. The CDR3 covers 14 residues. Trimming stripped 0 bases from V and 5 bases from J, with 11 bases between. The DNA of the CDR3 is TGTGCCAGCAGCGTAGGGCCCAGCATGACTGAAGCTTTCTTT. Amino acid sequence: CASSVGPSMTEAFF.

This chain connects TRBV4-1 to TRBJ2-7; 9 bases align to TRBD1. The germline CDR1 and CDR2 sequences are MGHRA and YSYEKL. The CDR3 covers 14 residues. V lost 1 base, J lost 2 bases, and 0 bases stayed unmatched. The CDR3 bases are TGCGCCAGCAGCCAAGGACAGGGGGCCTACGAGCAGTACTTC. Its protein is CASSQGQGAYEQYF.

This clone was counted between two and nine times. The chain is built from TRBV7-8 and TRBJ1-5; D call uncertain. There are 15 residues in the CDR3. Germline V gene lookup returns CDR1 SGHVS and CDR2 FQNEAQ. V was trimmed by 1 base and J by 6 bases, leaving 13 bases between them. The CDR3 bases are TGTGCCAGCAGCTTAGTCGTAGGCCTGGGTCAGCCCCAGCATTTT. It specifies CASSLVVGLGQPQHF.

This clone was recorded once. The gene calls are TRBV27 and TRBJ2-2; possibly TRBD2 for D (5 bases). This CDR3 contains 12 residues. Germline CDR1 and CDR2: MNHEY and SMNVEV (reference sequence). The V and J ends lost 6 bases and 6 bases respectively, with 8 bases between them. The CDR3 DNA follows: TGTGCCAGCAGGGACGGGGCCGGGGAGCTGTTTTTT. It is translated as CASRDGAGELFF.

This clone was seen a single time. The chain joins TRBV7-9 to TRBJ2-7; a possible D gene is TRBD1 (6 bases). Germline values: CDR1 SEHNR, CDR2 FQNEAQ (reference sequence). Trimming pared 3 bases from V and 5 bases from J, leaving 17 bases between. The CDR3 is made up of 15 amino acids. CDR3 amino acids: CASSFRRGDRDEQYF. The CDR3 DNA sequence: TGTGCCAGCAGCTTTCGCAGGGGCGATAGGGACGAGCAGTACTTC.

This chain joins TRBV6-1 and TRBJ2-7, with D uncertain. Germline V CDR1 and CDR2: MNHNS, SASEGT. This CDR3 has 14 residues. With 8 bases removed from V and 3 bases from J, the gap between germline ends came to 17 bases. The CDR3 loop reads CASLTRLGYYEQYF. In nucleotides, the CDR3 is TGTGCCAGCCTTACACGGCTTGGGTACTACGAGCAGTACTTC.

The V gene is TRBV30, the J gene TRBJ1-1; D is ambiguous. The CDR3 sequence is 14 residues long. The germline V and J ends were trimmed by 0 bases and 1 base, with 9 bases remaining between them. Looked up from germline, CDR1 is GTSNPN and CDR2 is SVGIG (reference sequence). CDR3 nucleotides: TGTGCCTGGAGTGTTAAGGGTTCGAACACTGAAGCTTTCTTT. Protein product: CAWSVKGSNTEAFF.

This clone has a handful of counts. In nucleotides, the CDR3 is TGTGCCAGCAGTTTAGGGAACACCGGGGAGCTGTTTTTT. Amino acid sequence: CASSLGNTGELFF. The chain uses TRBV28 and TRBJ2-2; D is unclear. This CDR3 is built from 13 residues. Germline-derived CDR1 and CDR2 are MDHEN and SYDVKM. The V end lost 2 bases, the J end lost 1 base, and 2 bases lay between the germline ends.

The chain combines TRBV29-1 with TRBJ1-2; a possible D gene is TRBD1 (6 bases). This CDR3 is built from 12 residues. Per germline, CDR1 SQVTM and CDR2 ANQGSEA. Trimming left V 5 bases short and J 4 bases short, with 11 bases between. The CDR3 here is CSVQQGSYGYTF. The CDR3 DNA reads TGCAGCGTTCAACAGGGTTCCTATGGCTACACCTTC.

The chain is built from TRBV7-2 and TRBJ2-2; D unclear. Trimming pared 4 bases from V and 5 bases from J, leaving 8 bases between. This CDR3 has 13 amino acids. Germline values: CDR1 SGHTA, CDR2 FQGNSA. The CDR3, as DNA: TGTGCCAGCAGCTCCCGCTCAACCGGGGAGCTGTTTTTT. It translates to CASSSRSTGELFF.

This clone was picked up one time. V and J are TRBV4-3 and TRBJ2-1, with D possibly matching TRBD2 (6 bases). V dropped 3 bases and J dropped 7 bases, with 10 bases sitting between them. The germline gives CDR1 LGHNA, CDR2 YSLEER. CDR3 length equals 13 residues. The CDR3 coding sequence is TGCGCCAGCAGCCAGACCCGGGGGAATGAGCAGTTCTTC. Its translation is CASSQTRGNEQFF.